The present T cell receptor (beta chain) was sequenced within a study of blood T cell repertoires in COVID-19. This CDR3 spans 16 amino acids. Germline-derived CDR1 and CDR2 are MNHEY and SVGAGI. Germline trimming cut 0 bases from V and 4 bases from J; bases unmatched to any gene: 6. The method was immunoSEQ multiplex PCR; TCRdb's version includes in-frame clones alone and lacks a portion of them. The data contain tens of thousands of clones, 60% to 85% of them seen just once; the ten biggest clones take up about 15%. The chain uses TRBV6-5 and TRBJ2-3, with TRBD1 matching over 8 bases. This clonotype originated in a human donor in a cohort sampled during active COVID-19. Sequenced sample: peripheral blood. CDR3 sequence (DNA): TGTGCCAGCAGTTACTCAGGACAGGGTATCGCAGATACGCAGTATTTT. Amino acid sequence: CASSYSGQGIADTQYF.